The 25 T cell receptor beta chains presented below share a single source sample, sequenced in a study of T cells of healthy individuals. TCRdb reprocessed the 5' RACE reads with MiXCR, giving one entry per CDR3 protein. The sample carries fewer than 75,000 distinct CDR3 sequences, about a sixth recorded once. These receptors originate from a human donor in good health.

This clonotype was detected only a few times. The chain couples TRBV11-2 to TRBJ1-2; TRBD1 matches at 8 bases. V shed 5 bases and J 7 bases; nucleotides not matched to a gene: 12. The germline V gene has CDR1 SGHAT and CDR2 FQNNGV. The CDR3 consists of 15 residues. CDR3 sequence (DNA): TGTGCCAGCAGCCCAGTCGTGGGCAGGGGGCTTGGCTACACCTTC. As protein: CASSPVVGRGLGYTF.

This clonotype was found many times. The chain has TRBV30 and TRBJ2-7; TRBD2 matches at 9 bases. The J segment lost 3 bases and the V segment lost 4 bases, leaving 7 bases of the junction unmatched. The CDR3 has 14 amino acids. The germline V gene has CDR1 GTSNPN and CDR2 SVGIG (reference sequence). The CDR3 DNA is TGTGCCTGGAACGATGGTAGCGGGAGCTACGAGCAGTACTTC. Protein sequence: CAWNDGSGSYEQYF. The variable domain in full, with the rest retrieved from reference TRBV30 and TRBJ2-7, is SQTIHQWPATLVQPVGSPLSLECTVEGTSNPNLYWYRQAAGRGLQLLFYSVGIGQISSEVPQNLSASRPQDRQFILSSKKLLLSDSGFYLCAWNDGSGSYEQYFGPGTRLTVT.

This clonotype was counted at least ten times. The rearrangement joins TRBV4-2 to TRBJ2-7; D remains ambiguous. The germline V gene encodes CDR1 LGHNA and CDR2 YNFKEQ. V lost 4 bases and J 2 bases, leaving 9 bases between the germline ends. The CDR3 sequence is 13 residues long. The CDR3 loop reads CASSPPSAYEQYF. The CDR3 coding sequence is TGTGCCAGCAGCCCCCCTTCCGCCTACGAGCAGTACTTC.

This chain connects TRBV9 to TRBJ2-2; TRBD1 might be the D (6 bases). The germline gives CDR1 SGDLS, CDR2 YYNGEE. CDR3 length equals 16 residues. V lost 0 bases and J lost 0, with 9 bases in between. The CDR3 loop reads CASSVAQGPNTGELFF. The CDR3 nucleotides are TGTGCCAGCAGCGTAGCTCAGGGGCCGAACACCGGGGAGCTGTTTTTT.

Here the CDR3 reads CASSFEVSGETNEKLFF. CDR3 sequence (DNA): TGCGCCAGCAGCTTTGAGGTATCCGGGGAAACTAATGAAAAACTGTTTTTT. V gene TRBV5-1 combines with J gene TRBJ1-4, with D unresolved. Germline V gene lookup returns CDR1 SGHRS and CDR2 YFSETQ. The CDR3 spans 17 residues. V was trimmed by 2 bases and J by 1 base, leaving 15 bases between them. Full variable domain (remainder filled in from reference TRBV5-1 and TRBJ1-4): KAGVTQTPRYLIKTRGQQVTLSCSPISGHRSVSWYQQTPGQGLQFLFEYFSETQRNKGNFPGRFSGRQFSNSRSEMNVSTLELGDSALYLCASSFEVSGETNEKLFFGSGTQLSVL.

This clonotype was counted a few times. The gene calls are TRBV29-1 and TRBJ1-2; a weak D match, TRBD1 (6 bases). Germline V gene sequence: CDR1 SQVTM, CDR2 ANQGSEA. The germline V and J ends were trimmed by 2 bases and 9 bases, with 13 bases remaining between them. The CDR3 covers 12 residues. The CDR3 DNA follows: TGCAGCGTTGAACGGCAGGGGTTGAGCTACACCTTC. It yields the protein CSVERQGLSYTF.

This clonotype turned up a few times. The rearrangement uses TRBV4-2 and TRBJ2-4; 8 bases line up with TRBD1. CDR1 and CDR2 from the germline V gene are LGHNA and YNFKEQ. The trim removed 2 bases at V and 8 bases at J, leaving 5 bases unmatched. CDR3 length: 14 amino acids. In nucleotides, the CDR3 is TGTGCCAGCAGCCAACAGGGGGCGGAGGACATTCAGTACTTC. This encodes CASSQQGAEDIQYF.

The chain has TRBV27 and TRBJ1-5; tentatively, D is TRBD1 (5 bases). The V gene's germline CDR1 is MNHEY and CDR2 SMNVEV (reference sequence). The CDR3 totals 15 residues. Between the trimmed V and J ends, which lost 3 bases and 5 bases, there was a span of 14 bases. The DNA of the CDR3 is TGTGCCAGCAGTTTTTTGTCGGCGGGACATCAGCCCCAGCATTTT. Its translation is CASSFLSAGHQPQHF.

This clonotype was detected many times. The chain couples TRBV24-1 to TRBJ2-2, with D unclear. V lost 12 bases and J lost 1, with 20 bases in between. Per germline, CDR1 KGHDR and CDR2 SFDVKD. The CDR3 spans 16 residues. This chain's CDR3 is CASGIFPPGNTGELFF. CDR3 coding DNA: TGTGCCTCCGGAATCTTCCCCCCCGGGAACACCGGGGAGCTGTTTTTT.

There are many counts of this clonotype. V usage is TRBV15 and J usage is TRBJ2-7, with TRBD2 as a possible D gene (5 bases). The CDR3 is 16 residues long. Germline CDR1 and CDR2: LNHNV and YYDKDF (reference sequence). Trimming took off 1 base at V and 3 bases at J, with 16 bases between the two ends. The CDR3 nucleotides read TGTGCCACCAGCAGAGGCCGGGGTTCCCCTCTCTACGAGCAGTACTTC. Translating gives CATSRGRGSPLYEQYF.

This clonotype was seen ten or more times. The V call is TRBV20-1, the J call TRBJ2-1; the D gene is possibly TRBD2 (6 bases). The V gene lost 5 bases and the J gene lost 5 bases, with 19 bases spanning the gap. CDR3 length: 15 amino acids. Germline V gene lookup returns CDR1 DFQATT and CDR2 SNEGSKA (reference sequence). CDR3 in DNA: TGCAGTGCTGCTAGCCCCGGACTACCTAACAATGAGCAGTTCTTC. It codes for CSAASPGLPNNEQFF.

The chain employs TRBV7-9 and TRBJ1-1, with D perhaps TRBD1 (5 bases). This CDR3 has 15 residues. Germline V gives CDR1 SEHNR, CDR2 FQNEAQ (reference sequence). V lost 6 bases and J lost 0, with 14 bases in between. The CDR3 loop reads CASRHPGPMNTEAFF. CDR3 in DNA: TGTGCCAGCAGACATCCGGGACCGATGAACACTGAAGCTTTCTTT.

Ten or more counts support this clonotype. The CDR3 sequence: CASMLAGPSYEQYF. Here the CDR3 DNA reads TGTGCCAGCATGTTAGCGGGACCTTCCTACGAGCAGTACTTC. This chain connects TRBV28 to TRBJ2-7; TRBD2 matches at 8 bases. The CDR3 runs 14 residues. Germline assignment: CDR1 MDHEN and CDR2 SYDVKM. The junction had 6 bases not matched to a gene; V was cut back by 7 bases and J by 1 base.

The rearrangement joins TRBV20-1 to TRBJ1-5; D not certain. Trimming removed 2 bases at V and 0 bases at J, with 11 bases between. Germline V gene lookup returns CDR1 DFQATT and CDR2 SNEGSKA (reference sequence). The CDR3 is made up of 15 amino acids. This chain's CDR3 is CSARRSANSNQPQHF. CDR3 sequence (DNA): TGCAGTGCTAGAAGGTCCGCCAATAGCAATCAGCCCCAGCATTTT.

For the CDR3, the DNA is TGTGCCAGCAGCCAAGATACAGGTGACTCCTATAATTCACCCCTCCACTTT. Protein product: CASSQDTGDSYNSPLHF. The chain uses TRBV3-1 and TRBJ1-6, with a weak D call TRBD1 (5 bases). Germline V lookup: CDR1 LGHDT, CDR2 YNNKEL (reference sequence). The CDR3 is made up of 17 amino acids. Trimming took off 0 bases at V and 0 bases at J, with 9 bases between the two ends.

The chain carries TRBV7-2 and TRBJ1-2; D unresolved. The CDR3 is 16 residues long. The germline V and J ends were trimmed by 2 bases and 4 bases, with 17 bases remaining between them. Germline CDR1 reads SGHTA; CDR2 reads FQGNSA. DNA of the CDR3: TGTGCCAGCAGCTTAAGTAGCGGGCAGGCTATCTATGGCTACACCTTC. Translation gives CASSLSSGQAIYGYTF.

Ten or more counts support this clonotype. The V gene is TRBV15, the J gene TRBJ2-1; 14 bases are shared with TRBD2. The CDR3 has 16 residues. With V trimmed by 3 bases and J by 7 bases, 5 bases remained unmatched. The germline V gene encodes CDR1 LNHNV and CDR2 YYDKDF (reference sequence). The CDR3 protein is CATSSRLAGGSNEQFF. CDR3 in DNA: TGTGCCACCAGCAGCCGACTAGCGGGAGGGAGTAATGAGCAGTTCTTC.

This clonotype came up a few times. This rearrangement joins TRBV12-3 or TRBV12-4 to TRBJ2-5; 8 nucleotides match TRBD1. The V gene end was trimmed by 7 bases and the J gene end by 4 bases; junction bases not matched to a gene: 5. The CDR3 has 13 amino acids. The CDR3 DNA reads TGTGCCAGCACCTATACAGGGGGAGAGACCCAGTACTTC. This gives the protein CASTYTGGETQYF.

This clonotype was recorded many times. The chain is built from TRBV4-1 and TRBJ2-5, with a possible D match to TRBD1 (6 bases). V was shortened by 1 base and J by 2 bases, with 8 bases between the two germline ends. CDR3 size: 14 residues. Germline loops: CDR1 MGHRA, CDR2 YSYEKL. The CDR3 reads CASSQGQVQETQYF. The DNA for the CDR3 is TGCGCCAGCAGCCAAGGACAGGTTCAAGAGACCCAGTACTTC.

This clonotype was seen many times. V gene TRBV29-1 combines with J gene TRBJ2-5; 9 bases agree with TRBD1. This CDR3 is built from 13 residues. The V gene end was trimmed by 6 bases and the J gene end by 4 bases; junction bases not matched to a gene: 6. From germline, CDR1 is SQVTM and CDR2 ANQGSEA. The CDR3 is CSVPGQGLETQYF. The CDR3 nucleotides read TGCAGCGTACCGGGACAGGGATTAGAGACCCAGTACTTC.

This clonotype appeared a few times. CDR3 loop: CASSPSAGGVQATDTQYF. The CDR3 DNA is TGTGCCAGCAGCCCTAGCGCAGGGGGCGTACAGGCCACAGATACGCAGTATTTT. This chain connects TRBV21-1 to TRBJ2-3; TRBD1 is the table's D call, not checked against the DNA. TRBV21-1 is deemed a pseudogene. This CDR3 contains 18 residues.

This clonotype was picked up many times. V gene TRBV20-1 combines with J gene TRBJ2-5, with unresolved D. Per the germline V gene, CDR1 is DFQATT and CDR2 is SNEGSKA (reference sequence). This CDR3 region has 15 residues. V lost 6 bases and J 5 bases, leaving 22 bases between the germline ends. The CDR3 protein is CSATSPRALEETQYF. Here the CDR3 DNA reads TGCAGTGCCACGTCGCCAAGGGCCCTGGAGGAGACCCAGTACTTC.

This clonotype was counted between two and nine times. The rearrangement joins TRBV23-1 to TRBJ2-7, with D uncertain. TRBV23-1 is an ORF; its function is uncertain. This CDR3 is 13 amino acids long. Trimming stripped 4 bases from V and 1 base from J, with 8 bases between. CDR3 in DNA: TGCGCCAGCAGTCGGGAACGGTCCTACGAGCAGTACTTC. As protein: CASSRERSYEQYF.

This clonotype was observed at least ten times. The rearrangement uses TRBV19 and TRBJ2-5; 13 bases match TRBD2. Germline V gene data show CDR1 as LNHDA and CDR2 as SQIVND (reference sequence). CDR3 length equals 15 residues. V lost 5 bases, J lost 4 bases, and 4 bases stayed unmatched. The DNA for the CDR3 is TGTGCCAGTAGTGGAGGACTAGCGGGAGCAGAGACCCAGTACTTC. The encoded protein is CASSGGLAGAETQYF.

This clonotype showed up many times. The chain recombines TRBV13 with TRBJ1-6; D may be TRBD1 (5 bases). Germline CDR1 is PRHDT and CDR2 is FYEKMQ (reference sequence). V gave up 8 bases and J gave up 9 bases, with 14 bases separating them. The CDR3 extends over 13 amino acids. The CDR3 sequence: CASAERGSSPLHF. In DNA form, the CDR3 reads TGTGCCAGCGCGGAACGGGGGAGTTCACCCCTCCACTTT.